This T cell receptor beta chain was observed in a study of early T cells in non-severe SARS-CoV-2 infection. Across the study: Sequencing of bulk RNA from unsorted whole blood was done, without chain pairing.

TCRdb analysed the 5' RACE reads with MiXCR anew, one entry per CDR3 protein. The repertoire holds some 57,000 distinct CDR3 sequences, 8% to 13% seen once, with roughly 4.7% in the top ten. This clonotype has just a few counts. As yet, its antigen is unknown. Study results and limitations: Anti-spike CD8 responses were favored in VDJdb matching, and private and CD4 specificities were missed.

There are 16 residues in the CDR3. The V gene's germline CDR1 is KGHDR and CDR2 SFDVKD. Trimming removed 4 bases at V and 8 bases at J, with 20 bases between. The specimen sequenced was whole blood. The sequence was obtained from an adult who was a healthcare worker with PCR-confirmed SARS-CoV-2 infection or an uninfected control (not recorded which). The chain uses TRBV24-1 and TRBJ2-1; D is tentatively TRBD1 or TRBD2 (5 bases each). CDR3 nucleotides: TGTGCCACCAGTGACCCGAATCTGAGCCTGGGGGATGAGCAGTTCTTC. Protein: CATSDPNLSLGDEQFF.